Each of the 32 T cell receptor beta chains below was sequenced from the same sample in a study of T cell responses to AZD1222 COVID-19 vaccine (dated by TCRdb to the early 2020s). The time point label, as the study defines it: about 28 days (+/-7) after the second vaccine dose. Library creation used the immunoSEQ multiplex PCR assay. The clones in this table, taken by TCRdb from immuneACCESS, are in-frame only. Not every clone is retained; where verified, under half of the shortfall comes from an unresolved V gene, and the cause of the rest is unknown. Here the sample has around 80,000 clones; 80% to 90% occur a single time. The ten largest clones capture more than 9% of the sample. The specimen comprised peripheral blood, sampled 28 days after the second AZD1222 dose. These TCRs come from an adult who received the AZD1222 COVID-19 vaccine.

The chain employs TRBV10-3 and TRBJ2-7, with D possibly TRBD1 on 5 matching bases. The CDR3 length is 13 residues. Germline CDR1 is ENHRY and CDR2 is SYGVKD. V was clipped by 4 bases and J by 4 bases, with 11 bases between them. The CDR3 sequence: CAISGTTIYEQYF. The CDR3 nucleotides read TGTGCCATCAGTGGGACAACTATATACGAGCAGTACTTC.

The chain couples TRBV19 to TRBJ1-5, with 9 bases lining up with TRBD1. The ends lost 7 bases at V and 5 bases at J; junction bases unmatched: 6. This CDR3 is built from 14 residues. Germline V gene lookup returns CDR1 LNHDA and CDR2 SQIVND (reference sequence). CDR3 coding DNA: TGTGCCAGTAATCTAGACAGGGGGGATCAGCCCCAGCATTTT. This sequence encodes CASNLDRGDQPQHF.

This clone appeared once. The chain employs TRBV12-3 or TRBV12-4 and TRBJ1-5; TRBD1 might be the D (6 bases). Trimming took 4 bases from V and 11 from J, leaving 15 bases between them. The CDR3 loop spans 13 amino acids. CDR3: CASSYREWGAQHF. The CDR3 nucleotides are TGTGCCAGCAGTTACAGGGAGTGGGGGGCCCAGCATTTT.

This clone was found a few times. This chain links TRBV20-1 with TRBJ1-2; D is ambiguous. Per the germline V gene, CDR1 is DFQATT and CDR2 is SNEGSKA (reference sequence). The CDR3 length is 10 residues. V was trimmed by 6 bases and J by 8 bases, leaving 10 bases between them. The CDR3 DNA follows: TGCAGTGCCCTAACGGGAGGCTACACCTTC. The encoded protein is CSALTGGYTF.

The CDR3 region is CASSTGFATNEKLFF. The CDR3 bases are TGTGCCAGCAGTACAGGATTCGCAACTAATGAAAAACTGTTTTTT. The genes are TRBV6-5 and TRBJ1-4, with a possible D match to TRBD1 (5 bases). V was cut by 5 bases and J by 0 bases, with 10 bases left in between. The CDR3 extends over 15 amino acids. Per the germline V gene, CDR1 is MNHEY and CDR2 is SVGAGI.

In this sample, this clone turned up a few times. This chain connects TRBV12-3 or TRBV12-4 to TRBJ1-5; D perhaps matches TRBD1 (6 bases). Deletions cut 5 bases from V and 7 bases from J, with 12 bases between. The CDR3 consists of 13 residues. The CDR3 sequence: CASSQGRLQPQHF. CDR3 nucleotides: TGTGCCAGCAGTCAGGGGAGGTTACAGCCCCAGCATTTT.

The V call is TRBV28, the J call TRBJ2-5, with D possibly matching TRBD2 (7 bases). Germline V gives CDR1 MDHEN, CDR2 SYDVKM. This CDR3 is 16 amino acids long. Trimming removed 5 bases from V and 4 bases from J, with 20 bases in between. The CDR3 sequence is CASSPMGSGEGETQYF. The CDR3 region has the DNA TGTGCCAGCAGTCCGATGGGGTCAGGGGAGGGAGAGACCCAGTACTTC.

This clone was recorded once. This chain joins TRBV5-4 and TRBJ2-5; 7 bases match TRBD2. Trimming took 4 bases from V and 0 from J; bases not matched to a gene: 0. The germline CDR1 and CDR2 sequences are SGHNT and YYREEE (reference sequence). CDR3 length equals 13 residues. CDR3 region: CASSGTNQETQYF. The CDR3 nucleotides are TGTGCCAGCAGCGGGACTAACCAAGAGACCCAGTACTTC.

The V and J genes are TRBV6-1 and TRBJ1-6; D call uncertain. V lost 2 bases, J lost 7 bases, and 21 bases lay in between. The germline V gene has CDR1 MNHNS and CDR2 SASEGT. The CDR3 spans 18 residues. CDR3 protein: CASSEMPQMDVGNSPLHF. The DNA of the CDR3 is TGTGCCAGCAGTGAAATGCCTCAGATGGACGTGGGGAATTCACCCCTCCACTTT.

The rearrangement joins TRBV2 to TRBJ1-5, with D tentatively TRBD1 (5 bases). Trimming pared 6 bases from V and 4 bases from J, leaving 10 bases between. This CDR3 has 13 residues. Germline V gives CDR1 SNHLY, CDR2 FYNNEI. CDR3 amino acids: CASRQGRNQPQHF. Written as DNA, the CDR3 is TGTGCCAGCAGGCAGGGTCGTAATCAGCCCCAGCATTTT.

The V call is TRBV11-2, the J call TRBJ1-2; 8 bases match TRBD1. The ends lost 1 base at V and 7 bases at J; junction bases unmatched: 5. This CDR3 is built from 14 residues. Germline assignment: CDR1 SGHAT and CDR2 FQNNGV. This CDR3 is CASSLGAGGIGYTF. The CDR3 nucleotides are TGTGCCAGCAGCTTAGGGGCAGGGGGCATTGGCTACACCTTC.

The V call is TRBV6-5, the J call TRBJ1-1, with a weak D call TRBD1 (5 bases). From germline, CDR1 is MNHEY and CDR2 SVGAGI. Trimming took off 4 bases at V and 3 bases at J, with 12 bases between the two ends. The CDR3 sequence is 14 residues long. The CDR3 DNA reads TGTGCCAGCAGTTCTGGGGGTCTAGACACTGAAGCTTTCTTT. Encoded protein: CASSSGGLDTEAFF.

This rearrangement joins TRBV29-1 to TRBJ2-3; weak D call: TRBD2 (5 bases). This CDR3 is 13 amino acids long. V lost 5 bases and J lost 2, with 11 bases in between. Germline CDR1 reads SQVTM; CDR2 reads ANQGSEA. CDR3 DNA sequence: TGCAGCGTTCTCCGGGGAAACACAGATACGCAGTATTTT. This codes for CSVLRGNTDTQYF.

In this sample, this clone turned up once. The chain employs TRBV5-4 and TRBJ2-7; D might be TRBD1 or TRBD2, each matching 6 bases. Germline V gene lookup returns CDR1 SGHNT and CDR2 YYREEE (reference sequence). V shed 0 bases and J shed 4 bases, with 17 bases lying between them. The CDR3 is made up of 16 amino acids. CDR3 amino acids: CASSLAGRGAGYEQYF. In nucleotides, the CDR3 is TGTGCCAGCAGCTTGGCCGGAAGGGGGGCCGGGTACGAGCAGTACTTC.

V usage is TRBV18 and J usage is TRBJ1-1; D is unresolved. V dropped 7 bases and J dropped 1 base, with 4 bases sitting between them. The germline CDR1 and CDR2 sequences are KGHSH and LQKENI. This CDR3 region has 11 residues. The CDR3 protein is CASFQNTEAFF. The CDR3 region has the DNA TGTGCCAGCTTTCAGAACACTGAAGCTTTCTTT.

Here the CDR3 reads CASSLGQGYGEAFF. For the CDR3, the DNA is TGTGCCAGCAGCCTGGGACAGGGATATGGTGAAGCTTTCTTT. V and J are TRBV3-1 (or the pseudogene TRBV3-2) and TRBJ1-1; 9 bases fit TRBD1. The CDR3 sequence is 14 residues long. The V gene end was trimmed by 4 bases and the J gene end by 7 bases; junction bases not matched to a gene: 7. The germline gives CDR1 LGHDT, CDR2 YNNKEL (reference sequence).

This clone came up once. This chain connects TRBV5-8 to TRBJ1-2; no clear D gene. The CDR3 sequence is 13 residues long. Per the germline V gene, CDR1 is SGHTS and CDR2 is YDEGEE. The germline V and J ends were trimmed by 0 bases and 4 bases, with 7 bases remaining between them. CDR3 amino acids: CASSLEETYGYTF. CDR3 bases: TGTGCCAGCAGCTTGGAAGAGACCTATGGCTACACCTTC.

This clone showed up just once. The chain recombines TRBV5-1 with TRBJ2-7; TRBD1 matches at 8 bases. Looked up from germline, CDR1 is SGHRS and CDR2 is YFSETQ. The V and J ends lost 0 bases and 0 bases, in that order; junction bases with no gene match: 5. This CDR3 is built from 16 residues. Written as DNA, the CDR3 is TGCGCCAGCAGCTTGGGGACAGGGTCGCGCTCCTACGAGCAGTACTTC. This translates into CASSLGTGSRSYEQYF. Combining the CDR3 with reference TRBV5-1 and TRBJ2-7 gives the whole variable domain KAGVTQTPRYLIKTRGQQVTLSCSPISGHRSVSWYQQTPGQGLQFLFEYFSETQRNKGNFPGRFSGRQFSNSRSEMNVSTLELGDSALYLCASSLGTGSRSYEQYFGPGTRLTVT.

The chain uses TRBV27 and TRBJ1-4; D is uncertain. The CDR3 sequence is 13 residues long. Germline values: CDR1 MNHEY, CDR2 SMNVEV (reference sequence). The ends were cut back, 0 bases at V and 10 bases at J, with 9 bases in the middle. The CDR3 spells CASSLSMGGKLFF. DNA for the CDR3: TGTGCCAGCAGTTTATCGATGGGTGGAAAACTGTTTTTT.

V usage is TRBV7-9 and J usage is TRBJ2-7, with 7 bases aligning to TRBD1. Unmatched junction bases numbered 4, after V lost 5 bases and J lost 0 bases. The CDR3 loop spans 14 amino acids. The V gene's germline CDR1 is SEHNR and CDR2 FQNEAQ (reference sequence). The CDR3 here is CASSPGQASYEQYF. DNA for the CDR3: TGTGCCAGCAGCCCTGGACAGGCCTCCTACGAGCAGTACTTC.

The V gene is TRBV3-1 (or the pseudogene TRBV3-2), the J gene TRBJ2-7; TRBD2 matches 8 bases. CDR3 length: 14 amino acids. J lost 5 bases, V lost 4 bases, and 7 bases had no gene match. Germline CDR1 and CDR2: LGHDT and YNNKEL (reference sequence). The CDR3: CASSLSGGPDEQYF. The CDR3 region has the DNA TGTGCCAGCAGCCTCTCGGGGGGGCCCGACGAGCAGTACTTC.

This chain joins TRBV11-2 and TRBJ2-1, with 12 bases lining up with TRBD2. Unmatched junction bases numbered 4, after V lost 3 bases and J lost 4 bases. In germline, CDR1 is SGHAT, CDR2 FQNNGV. The CDR3 has 16 amino acids. The CDR3 is CASSFVTSGGYNEQFF. The CDR3 DNA reads as TGTGCCAGCAGCTTCGTGACTAGCGGGGGTTACAATGAGCAGTTCTTC.

This clone was seen once. V usage is TRBV4-2 and J usage is TRBJ2-1, with TRBD2 identical over 9 bases. Germline-derived CDR1 and CDR2 are LGHNA and YNFKEQ. The CDR3 covers 18 residues. V gave up 0 bases and J gave up 8 bases; unmatched junction bases: 14. This CDR3 reads CASSQERGGGAFSYEQFF. CDR3 DNA sequence: TGTGCCAGCAGCCAAGAGCGGGGCGGGGGGGCCTTTTCTTATGAGCAGTTCTTC.

V is TRBV6-1 and J is TRBJ2-3; D is uncertain. The germline gives CDR1 MNHNS, CDR2 SASEGT. The CDR3 covers 13 residues. V was cut by 6 bases and J by 2 bases, with 9 bases left in between. As DNA, the CDR3 is TGTGCCAGCAGACCCGATTCCACAGATACGCAGTATTTT. Amino acids: CASRPDSTDTQYF.

CDR3 DNA sequence: TGCGCCAGCAGTCAATCACAAAGCCCGGACAGGAAGTCCTACAATGAGCAGTTCTTC. It specifies CASSQSQSPDRKSYNEQFF. The genes are TRBV23-1 and TRBJ2-1; 7 bases are shared with TRBD1. TRBV23-1 is treated as an ORF (open reading frame) with a function not yet certain. The CDR3 has 19 amino acids. With V trimmed by 0 bases and J by 1 base, 12 bases remained unmatched.

The V and J genes are TRBV19 and TRBJ2-1, with 12 bases lining up with TRBD2. After removal of 5 bases from V and 6 bases from J, the junction contained 14 bases not matched to a gene. The CDR3 has 18 amino acids. Germline CDR1 and CDR2: LNHDA and SQIVND (reference sequence). The CDR3 sequence is CASSGMLASGGVRNEQFF. The CDR3, as DNA: TGTGCCAGTAGTGGTATGTTAGCTAGCGGGGGGGTTCGCAATGAGCAGTTCTTC.

The chain recombines TRBV2 with TRBJ1-2; D unclear. Trimming pared 3 bases from V and 6 bases from J, leaving 14 bases between. CDR1 and CDR2 from the germline V gene are SNHLY and FYNNEI. The CDR3 totals 14 residues. The DNA for the CDR3 is TGTGCCAGCAGTGATTTCAGTGAGAGGAATGGCTACACCTTC. It encodes CASSDFSERNGYTF.

The rearrangement links TRBV11-2 to TRBJ1-1, with D hard to call. V shed 7 bases and J shed 5 bases, with 14 bases lying between them. The germline V gene encodes CDR1 SGHAT and CDR2 FQNNGV. The CDR3 totals 13 residues. This chain's CDR3 is CASTNSGKTEAFF. The CDR3 region has the DNA TGTGCCAGCACCAACTCGGGGAAGACTGAAGCTTTCTTT.

The CDR3 DNA reads TGTGCCAGTAGTATCCCTTTAGGGGGGGGCTACAATGAGCAGTTCTTC. Translating gives CASSIPLGGGYNEQFF. The rearrangement uses TRBV19 and TRBJ2-1; TRBD2 might be the D (7 bases). The CDR3 runs to 16 residues. V lost 3 bases and J lost 3, with 15 bases in between. Germline V CDR1 and CDR2: LNHDA, SQIVND (reference sequence).

The chain carries TRBV7-2 and TRBJ2-1, with D uncertain. CDR1 and CDR2 (germline): SGHTA, FQGNSA. V lost 1 base, J lost 6 bases, and 16 bases lay in between. The CDR3 totals 16 residues. CDR3 sequence (DNA): TGTGCCAGCAGCTTAGTCCGCGGCGGCGGTTTCAATGAGCAGTTCTTC. Translating it yields CASSLVRGGGFNEQFF.

The chain is built from TRBV6-5 and TRBJ1-5, with D possibly TRBD1 on 6 matching bases. Per the germline V gene, CDR1 is MNHEY and CDR2 is SVGAGI. V gave up 10 bases and J gave up 2 bases, with 18 bases separating them. This CDR3 is built from 15 residues. The CDR3 here is CAIKQGPSGNQPQHF. CDR3 sequence (DNA): TGTGCCATAAAACAGGGCCCTTCGGGCAATCAGCCCCAGCATTTT.

The V gene is TRBV24-1, the J gene TRBJ2-5, with D uncertain. Trimming took off 5 bases at V and 4 bases at J, with 13 bases between the two ends. The CDR3 covers 14 residues. In germline, CDR1 is KGHDR, CDR2 SFDVKD. The CDR3 DNA reads as TGTGCCACCAGTGCGGGTCAGTGGGGAGAGACCCAGTACTTC. Amino acid sequence: CATSAGQWGETQYF.